This T cell receptor (beta chain) was recovered during a study of blood T cell repertoires in COVID-19. At the level of the study: Material from acute and convalescent COVID-19 was sourced from the United States, Italy and Spain. PBMCs, B-cell-depleted T cells, or T cells were the source of the cDNA or gDNA that made up the material.

This CDR3 has 15 residues. CDR1 and CDR2 (germline): SQVTM, ANQGSEA. V lost 5 bases, J lost 1 base, and 17 bases lay in between. Per the original data handling: Amplification from reference gene primers served as the basis for estimated nucleated cell counts. Repertoires were generated with immunoSEQ multiplex PCR, while TCRdb's copy carries only in-frame clones and drops some. The V and J calls and clone size were taken over from that table, and D and trimming were inferred from the DNA. The sample shows under 200,000 clones, 88% of them seen only once. Sequencing was done on a sample of peripheral blood. The origin of this receptor is a man aged 55 to 70 with acute or convalescent COVID-19. The chain employs TRBV29-1 and TRBJ1-1, with D possibly TRBD1 on 6 matching bases. The CDR3 bases are TGCAGCGTTTTGACCCGTGACAGGTGGAACACTGAAGCTTTCTTT. Amino acid sequence: CSVLTRDRWNTEAFF.